Below are 3 T cell receptor beta chains sequenced from a single sample in a study of long-term antiretroviral therapy in people with HIV. Version v3.0 of the immunoSEQ assay ran at survey level. Here immunoSEQ multiplex PCR was the method, and the copy in TCRdb shows in-frame clones only, minus some. The repertoire holds 25,000 to 30,000 clones, with more than 80% as singletons. The input for sequencing was unsorted PBMCs, taken 3.2 years before starting antiretroviral therapy. All receptors derive from a man aged 45-65 years with HIV.

V is TRBV4-1 and J is TRBJ2-7, with TRBD1 matching 7 bases. Germline V lookup: CDR1 MGHRA, CDR2 YSYEKL. The CDR3 consists of 15 residues. Trimming cost V 5 bases and J 3 bases; bases outside gene matches: 10. The CDR3, as DNA: TGCGCCAGCAGCGGACCCAGGACAGGAAACTACGAGCAGTACTTC. This codes for CASSGPRTGNYEQYF.

V gene TRBV9 combines with J gene TRBJ2-7; a weak D match, TRBD2 (6 bases). Germline V gene lookup returns CDR1 SGDLS and CDR2 YYNGEE. V gave up 1 base and J gave up 3 bases, with 8 bases separating them. The CDR3 contains 13 residues. The CDR3 loop reads CASSVTGGYEQYF. CDR3 nucleotide sequence: TGTGCCAGCAGCGTAACCGGGGGCTACGAGCAGTACTTC.

The chain couples TRBV7-2 to TRBJ2-5, with a possible D match to TRBD1 (6 bases). The germline V gene encodes CDR1 SGHTA and CDR2 FQGNSA. This CDR3 has 13 residues. V shed 3 bases and J shed 5 bases, with 10 bases lying between them. CDR3 residues: CASSFDRRETQYF. CDR3 sequence (DNA): TGTGCCAGCAGCTTTGACAGGCGGGAGACCCAGTACTTC.